This entry lists 23 T cell receptor beta chains sequenced from one sample in a study of blood T cell repertoires in COVID-19. The method was immunoSEQ multiplex PCR; TCRdb's version includes in-frame clones alone and lacks a portion of them. The table records about 160,000 clones, 60% to 85% of them present only once. Sequencing was carried out using peripheral blood. The receptors were gathered from a man aged 60-69 years with acute or convalescent COVID-19.

This chain uses TRBV6-2 or TRBV6-3 with TRBJ2-3; possibly TRBD1 for D (5 bases). Looked up from germline, CDR1 is MNHEY and CDR2 is SVGEGT. The V gene lost 1 base and the J gene lost 0 bases, with 11 bases spanning the gap. The CDR3 extends over 16 amino acids. CDR3 sequence reads: CASSYLGAASTDTQYF. The CDR3 DNA reads TGTGCCAGCAGTTACTTAGGGGCTGCTAGCACAGATACGCAGTATTTT.

This sequence joins TRBV12-3 or TRBV12-4 and TRBJ1-2, with D maybe TRBD1 (6 bases). V lost 1 base and J lost 6, with 9 bases in between. The CDR3 runs to 13 residues. CDR3 coding DNA: TGTGCCAGCAGTTTAGGGGGGCCCAATGGCTACACCTTC. As protein: CASSLGGPNGYTF.

The CDR3 region has the DNA TGTGCCAGCAGCCTAGAACAGGGGCGATATGGCTACACCTTC. This gives the protein CASSLEQGRYGYTF. V usage is TRBV5-4 and J usage is TRBJ1-2, with 7 bases fitting TRBD1. CDR3 size: 14 residues. From germline, CDR1 is SGHNT and CDR2 YYREEE (reference sequence). The junction had 8 bases not matched to a gene; V was cut back by 4 bases and J by 5 bases.

The chain employs TRBV24-1 and TRBJ1-5; D unresolved. Trimming removed 3 bases at V and 4 bases at J, with 9 bases between. CDR1 is KGHDR, CDR2 SFDVKD, per germline. The CDR3 has 14 residues. The CDR3 sequence is CATSDGPENQPQHF. In DNA form, the CDR3 reads TGTGCCACCAGTGATGGGCCCGAAAATCAGCCCCAGCATTTT.

The chain has TRBV9 and TRBJ1-2; 7 nucleotides align to TRBD1. With V trimmed by 0 bases and J by 4 bases, 3 bases remained unmatched. There are 14 residues in the CDR3. The germline V gene encodes CDR1 SGDLS and CDR2 YYNGEE. Here the CDR3 reads CASSVGRDSYGYTF. The DNA of the CDR3 is TGTGCCAGCAGCGTAGGTAGGGACAGCTATGGCTACACCTTC.

V is TRBV18 and J is TRBJ1-4; D is unclear. This CDR3 is built from 14 residues. Germline V gives CDR1 KGHSH, CDR2 LQKENI. Between the trimmed V and J ends, which lost 6 bases and 4 bases, there was a span of 12 bases. DNA of the CDR3: TGTGCCAGCTCCCACAGCCAGATTAATGAAAAACTGTTTTTT. This codes for CASSHSQINEKLFF.

The rearrangement links TRBV3-1 (or the pseudogene TRBV3-2) to TRBJ1-2; TRBD1 matches at 9 bases. V lost 0 bases to trimming and J lost 4 bases; unmatched junction nucleotides: 6. This CDR3 spans 16 amino acids. Germline CDR1 is LGHDT and CDR2 is YNNKEL (reference sequence). The CDR3: CASSQETTGGIYGYTF. The CDR3 coding sequence is TGTGCCAGCAGCCAAGAAACGACAGGGGGAATCTATGGCTACACCTTC.

This clone was observed at least ten times. This chain connects TRBV4-1 to TRBJ2-7; D ambiguous. The CDR3 spans 13 residues. From germline, CDR1 is MGHRA and CDR2 YSYEKL. V shed 1 base and J shed 9 bases, with 13 bases lying between them. CDR3 sequence (DNA): TGCGCCAGCAGCCAAGTTCAGACGGGTCCGCAGTACTTC. Amino acids: CASSQVQTGPQYF.

The genes are TRBV15 and TRBJ2-5; D may be TRBD1 (6 bases). The germline CDR1 and CDR2 sequences are LNHNV and YYDKDF (reference sequence). The CDR3 is 13 amino acids. V lost 2 bases, J lost 4 bases, and 8 bases lay in between. CDR3 residues: CATSRNRAETQYF. The CDR3 DNA sequence: TGTGCCACCAGCAGAAACAGGGCAGAGACCCAGTACTTC.

The rearrangement joins TRBV29-1 to TRBJ2-1; 7 bases agree with TRBD1. The CDR3 loop spans 14 amino acids. Trimming removed 4 bases from V and 8 bases from J; junction bases left unmatched: 11. CDR1 and CDR2 (germline): SQVTM, ANQGSEA. CDR3 region: CSVALAGGFDEQFF. The CDR3 bases are TGCAGCGTTGCATTGGCAGGGGGATTTGATGAGCAGTTCTTC.

The chain couples TRBV27 to TRBJ2-7; unclear D gene. This CDR3 contains 13 residues. Germline V gene data show CDR1 as MNHEY and CDR2 as SMNVEV (reference sequence). Trimming pared 2 bases from V and 3 bases from J, leaving 8 bases between. The CDR3 here is CASSLGSGYEQYF. CDR3 nucleotide sequence: TGTGCCAGCAGTTTAGGCTCGGGCTACGAGCAGTACTTC.

V gene TRBV5-1 combines with J gene TRBJ2-2; 8 bases line up with TRBD1. The CDR3 contains 15 residues. Germline assignment: CDR1 SGHRS and CDR2 YFSETQ. V shed 4 bases and J 7 bases; nucleotides not matched to a gene: 9. The CDR3 here is CASSGRQGRSGELFF. In DNA, the CDR3 is TGCGCCAGCAGCGGGAGACAGGGGCGCAGCGGGGAGCTGTTTTTT.

The chain couples TRBV27 to TRBJ2-7, with TRBD1 matching over 7 bases. V shed 6 bases and J 0 bases; nucleotides not matched to a gene: 8. Germline-derived CDR1 and CDR2 are MNHEY and SMNVEV (reference sequence). The CDR3 has 15 residues. DNA of the CDR3: TGTGCCAGCAGGACCGGGACAGACAGCTCCTACGAGCAGTACTTC. It translates to CASRTGTDSSYEQYF.

This clone was counted between two and nine times. CDR3 sequence: CAWRPGQVTNEKLFF. The CDR3 bases are TGTGCCTGGAGACCGGGACAGGTGACTAATGAAAAACTGTTTTTT. V is TRBV30 and J is TRBJ1-4; 8 bases fit TRBD1. This CDR3 region has 15 residues. Germline values: CDR1 GTSNPN, CDR2 SVGIG (reference sequence). The V segment lost 3 bases and the J segment 2 bases; nucleotides outside the gene matches: 5.

This clone was seen once. The chain joins TRBV30 to TRBJ1-2; 7 bases line up with TRBD1. The V gene's germline CDR1 is GTSNPN and CDR2 SVGIG (reference sequence). CDR3 size: 14 residues. V lost 0 bases to trimming and J lost 4 bases; unmatched junction nucleotides: 5. The CDR3 sequence: CAWSVLGGVYGYTF. In DNA, the CDR3 is TGTGCCTGGAGTGTACTAGGGGGCGTCTATGGCTACACCTTC.

The chain links TRBV18 to TRBJ1-4; a possible D gene is TRBD1 (5 bases). The CDR3 is 14 residues long. Trimming removed 1 base from V and 7 bases from J, with 10 bases in between. CDR1 is KGHSH, CDR2 LQKENI, per germline. CDR3 sequence: CASSPRRGFEKLFF. CDR3 DNA: TGTGCCAGCTCACCACGAAGGGGCTTTGAAAAACTGTTTTTT.

This chain joins TRBV19 and TRBJ1-6; D perhaps matches TRBD1 (5 bases). CDR3 length: 14 residues. Trimming removed 2 bases at V and 5 bases at J, with 7 bases between. Looked up from germline, CDR1 is LNHDA and CDR2 is SQIVND (reference sequence). CDR3 nucleotide sequence: TGTGCCAGTAGTATATCAGGGAATAATTCACCCCTCCACTTT. Protein: CASSISGNNSPLHF.

The chain carries TRBV4-1 and TRBJ1-3; D not resolved. The CDR3 has 16 amino acids. Deletions cut 0 bases from V and 2 bases from J, with 11 bases between. Germline values: CDR1 MGHRA, CDR2 YSYEKL. This CDR3 is CASSQDAQYTGNTIYF. CDR3 in DNA: TGCGCCAGCAGCCAAGATGCCCAGTATACTGGAAACACCATATATTTT.

The chain links TRBV2 to TRBJ2-1, with 7 bases identical to TRBD1. The germline CDR1 and CDR2 sequences are SNHLY and FYNNEI. The CDR3 runs 12 residues. The ends lost 4 bases at V and 7 bases at J; junction bases unmatched: 1. The CDR3 DNA sequence: TGTGCCAGCAGTGGGACAGGAAATGAGCAGTTCTTC. Its protein is CASSGTGNEQFF.

This clone has just one count. The chain has TRBV6-5 and TRBJ1-1; maybe TRBD1 (5 bases). The CDR3 is made up of 15 amino acids. The germline V gene encodes CDR1 MNHEY and CDR2 SVGAGI. The ends were cut back, 5 bases at V and 4 bases at J, with 17 bases in the middle. The CDR3 here is CASSPRTSGGTEAFF. The CDR3 DNA is TGTGCCAGCAGTCCTAGGACCTCCGGGGGCACTGAAGCTTTCTTT.

The rearrangement joins TRBV27 to TRBJ2-5; TRBD1 matches at 9 bases. CDR1 MNHEY and CDR2 SMNVEV come from the germline V gene (reference sequence). The junction had 9 bases not matched to a gene; V was cut back by 5 bases and J by 2 bases. This CDR3 has 16 residues. CDR3 in amino acids: CASSPDRDRDQETQYF. The CDR3 DNA sequence: TGTGCCAGCAGTCCGGACCGGGACAGGGATCAAGAGACCCAGTACTTC.

V is TRBV28 and J is TRBJ2-7; TRBD1 matches at 7 bases. The V and J ends lost 2 bases and 6 bases, in that order; junction bases with no gene match: 10. The V gene's germline CDR1 is MDHEN and CDR2 SYDVKM. The CDR3 is 15 amino acids. The CDR3 protein is CASSLIRDSGGEQYF. The CDR3 region has the DNA TGTGCCAGCAGTTTAATCCGGGACAGTGGAGGCGAGCAGTACTTC.

This chain links TRBV5-1 with TRBJ1-5, with 10 bases matching TRBD1. Germline assignment: CDR1 SGHRS and CDR2 YFSETQ. Trimming cost V 4 bases and J 2 bases; bases outside gene matches: 3. There are 15 residues in the CDR3. The CDR3 loop is CASSATGGGNQPQHF. Written as DNA, the CDR3 is TGCGCCAGCAGCGCGACAGGGGGCGGCAATCAGCCCCAGCATTTT.